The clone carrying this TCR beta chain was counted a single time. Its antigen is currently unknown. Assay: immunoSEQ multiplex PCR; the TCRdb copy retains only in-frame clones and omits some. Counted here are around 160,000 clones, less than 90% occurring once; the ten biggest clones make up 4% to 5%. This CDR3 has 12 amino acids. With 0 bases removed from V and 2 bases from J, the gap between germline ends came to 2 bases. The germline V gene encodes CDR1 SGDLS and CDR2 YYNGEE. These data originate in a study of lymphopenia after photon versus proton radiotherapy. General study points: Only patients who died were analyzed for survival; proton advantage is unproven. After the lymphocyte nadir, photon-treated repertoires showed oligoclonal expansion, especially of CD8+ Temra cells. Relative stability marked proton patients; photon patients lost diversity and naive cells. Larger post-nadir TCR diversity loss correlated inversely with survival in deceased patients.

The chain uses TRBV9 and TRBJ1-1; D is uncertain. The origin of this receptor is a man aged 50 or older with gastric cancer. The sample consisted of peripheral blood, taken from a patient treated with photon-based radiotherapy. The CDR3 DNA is TGTGCCAGCAGCGTAGTAAACACTGAAGCTTTCTTT. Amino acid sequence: CASSVVNTEAFF.